These 17 T cell receptor beta chains originate from one sample sequenced in a study of blood T cell repertoires in COVID-19. Repertoires were generated with immunoSEQ multiplex PCR, while TCRdb's copy carries only in-frame clones and drops some. The table shows around 170,000 clones, with roughly 77% occurring only once. Sequenced: peripheral blood. These receptors all stem from a woman older than 75 with COVID-19, enrolled during active disease.

The V and J genes are TRBV7-2 and TRBJ2-5; 11 bases align to TRBD2. The CDR3 length is 15 residues. J gave up 6 bases and V 2 bases, and 5 bases lay outside the gene matches. The germline V gene encodes CDR1 SGHTA and CDR2 FQGNSA. This chain's CDR3 is CASSLMSSGGKTQYF. The CDR3 nucleotides are TGTGCCAGCAGCTTAATGTCTAGCGGGGGGAAGACCCAGTACTTC.

The V gene is TRBV25-1, the J gene TRBJ1-1; weak D call: TRBD1 (5 bases). From germline, CDR1 is MGHDK and CDR2 SYGVNS. Between the trimmed V and J ends, which lost 1 base and 5 bases, there was a span of 14 bases. This CDR3 region has 15 residues. The CDR3 coding sequence is TGTGCCAGCAGTGAATTAAATCGGGGGTGGACTGAAGCTTTCTTT. It specifies CASSELNRGWTEAFF.

The chain couples TRBV5-1 to TRBJ2-1; 11 positions match TRBD2. CDR1 is SGHRS and CDR2 is YFSETQ in the germline V gene. J lost 8 bases, V lost 2 bases, and 3 bases had no gene match. This CDR3 region has 14 residues. CDR3 sequence reads: CASSFGTSGDEQFF. The CDR3 nucleotides read TGCGCCAGCAGCTTCGGGACTAGCGGCGATGAGCAGTTCTTC.

V gene TRBV19 combines with J gene TRBJ2-1, with TRBD2 as a possible D gene (6 bases). The CDR3 consists of 15 residues. CDR1 is LNHDA, CDR2 SQIVND, per germline (reference sequence). With 3 bases removed from V and 7 bases from J, the gap between germline ends came to 16 bases. As DNA, the CDR3 is TGTGCCAGTAGTATTGGGGCCCCCAGCGGGAATGAGCAGTTCTTC. Encoded protein: CASSIGAPSGNEQFF.

This clone occurred a few times. V and J are TRBV5-1 and TRBJ2-5, with 7 bases lining up with TRBD2. Trimming at V came to 7 bases and at J to 5 bases, leaving 17 bases not matched to a gene. CDR3 length: 16 amino acids. The germline V gene has CDR1 SGHRS and CDR2 YFSETQ. The CDR3 DNA reads as TGCGCCAGCGGCGGGGGTTTAGGAAGGGGAGACGAGACCCAGTACTTC. Translating it yields CASGGGLGRGDETQYF.

This chain uses TRBV3-1 (or the pseudogene TRBV3-2) with TRBJ2-7; 8 bases match TRBD1. The V and J ends lost 4 bases and 2 bases, in that order; junction bases with no gene match: 10. This CDR3 has 16 amino acids. Germline V gene sequence: CDR1 LGHDT, CDR2 YNNKEL (reference sequence). In DNA form, the CDR3 reads TGTGCCAGCAGCCCTCTCCCCGGACAGGGACCCTACGAGCAGTACTTC. This encodes CASSPLPGQGPYEQYF.

This chain connects TRBV6-2 or TRBV6-3 to TRBJ1-5; D is possibly TRBD1 (5 bases). The CDR3 has 13 amino acids. The V end lost 2 bases, the J end lost 8 bases, and 10 bases lay between the germline ends. CDR1 is MNHEY, CDR2 SVGEGT, per germline. The CDR3 sequence is CASSYQAGKPQHF. DNA for the CDR3: TGTGCCAGCAGTTACCAGGCAGGGAAGCCCCAGCATTTT.

This clone was counted between two and nine times. The chain joins TRBV29-1 to TRBJ2-3; TRBD1 aligns across 7 bases. With V trimmed by 5 bases and J by 2 bases, 13 bases remained unmatched. The CDR3 totals 16 residues. Germline-derived CDR1 and CDR2 are SQVTM and ANQGSEA. The CDR3 here is CSVLPGQKRVTDTQYF. DNA of the CDR3: TGCAGCGTTTTACCGGGACAGAAGAGGGTCACAGATACGCAGTATTTT.

The chain uses TRBV28 and TRBJ2-2, with TRBD2 matching over 7 bases. The germline CDR1 and CDR2 sequences are MDHEN and SYDVKM. The CDR3 has 14 residues. V was clipped by 6 bases and J by 1 base; unmatched bases: 2. Here the CDR3 DNA reads TGTGCCAGCAGGGGCGGGGGGAACACCGGGGAGCTGTTTTTT. This sequence encodes CASRGGGNTGELFF. The whole variable domain, remainder taken from reference TRBV28 and TRBJ2-2, is DVKVTQSSRYLVKRTGEKVFLECVQDMDHENMFWYRQDPGLGLRLIYFSYDVKMKEKGDIPEGYSVSREKKERFSLILESASTNQTSMYLCASRGGGNTGELFFGEGSRLTVL.

In its sample, this clone was seen once. The V gene is TRBV29-1, the J gene TRBJ1-4; possible D gene TRBD1, 5 bases. The V end lost 3 bases, the J end lost 3 bases, and 11 bases lay between the germline ends. Germline CDR1 and CDR2: SQVTM and ANQGSEA. CDR3 size: 14 residues. This CDR3 is CSVDGGGPNEKLFF. CDR3 bases: TGCAGCGTTGACGGGGGTGGGCCTAATGAAAAACTGTTTTTT.

This chain joins TRBV6-2 or TRBV6-3 and TRBJ2-3, with TRBD1 matching 10 bases. Germline-derived CDR1 and CDR2 are MNHEY and SVGEGT. The CDR3 extends over 17 amino acids. The trim removed 5 bases at V and 10 bases at J, leaving 18 bases unmatched. The CDR3 DNA is TGTGCCAGCAGTACCCGGGACAGGGGACTTCTGGTTGGAGCGCAGTATTTT. As protein: CASSTRDRGLLVGAQYF.

The rearrangement uses TRBV15 and TRBJ2-1, with 11 bases aligning to TRBD2. This CDR3 spans 17 amino acids. Germline CDR1 and CDR2: LNHNV and YYDKDF (reference sequence). The V and J ends lost 0 bases and 10 bases, in that order; junction bases with no gene match: 11. The CDR3 coding sequence is TGTGCCACCAGCAGAGATATTCCGACTAGCGGGGTAGAGGAGCAGTTCTTC. This encodes CATSRDIPTSGVEEQFF.

The gene calls are TRBV6-1 and TRBJ2-6; unclear D gene. CDR3 length equals 15 residues. Germline lookup yields CDR1 MNHNS and CDR2 SASEGT. Trimming pared 3 bases from V and 0 bases from J, leaving 6 bases between. CDR3 protein: CASSETVSGANVLTF. In DNA form, the CDR3 reads TGTGCCAGCAGTGAGACTGTCTCTGGGGCCAACGTCCTGACTTTC.

This clone was seen only a few times. J is TRBJ1-5 and V is TRBV24-1; D not certain. Germline CDR1 is KGHDR and CDR2 is SFDVKD. This CDR3 region has 13 residues. Trimming removed 5 bases from V and 13 bases from J, with 17 bases in between. DNA of the CDR3: TGTGCCACCAGTGCGGGCCACCTCTCGGGACAGCATTTT. This encodes CATSAGHLSGQHF.

The V and J genes are TRBV5-1 and TRBJ1-1; D not resolved. Germline-derived CDR1 and CDR2 are SGHRS and YFSETQ. The CDR3 totals 11 residues. V lost 2 bases and J lost 11, with 10 bases in between. The DNA for the CDR3 is TGCGCCAGCAGCTTTGGGGAGTCGGCTTTCTTT. Its protein is CASSFGESAFF.

This clone has ten or more counts. The genes are TRBV2 and TRBJ2-1; 10 bases are shared with TRBD2. There are 16 residues in the CDR3. From germline, CDR1 is SNHLY and CDR2 FYNNEI. Losses at the gene ends were 5 bases for V and 12 bases for J; bases not matched to a gene: 16. The CDR3 coding sequence is TGTGCCAGCAGTCGTCTAGCGGGAGAAGCCGGGAATATGCAGTTCTTC. It codes for CASSRLAGEAGNMQFF. Based on the CDR3 plus reference TRBV2 and TRBJ2-1, the full variable domain is EPEVTQTPSHQVTQMGQEVILRCVPISNHLYFYWYRQILGQKVEFLVSFYNNEISEKSEIFDDQFSVERPDGSNFTLKIRSTKLEDSAMYFCASSRLAGEAGNMQFFGPGTRLTVL.

This chain connects TRBV6-2 or TRBV6-3 to TRBJ2-7, with 8 nucleotides matching TRBD1. The CDR3 extends over 14 amino acids. Germline V gene data show CDR1 as MNHEY and CDR2 as SVGEGT. Trimming cost V 6 bases and J 3 bases; bases outside gene matches: 7. In DNA form, the CDR3 reads TGTGCCAGCAGCCTGACTGGACAGGGCTACGAGCAGTACTTC. Its translation: CASSLTGQGYEQYF.